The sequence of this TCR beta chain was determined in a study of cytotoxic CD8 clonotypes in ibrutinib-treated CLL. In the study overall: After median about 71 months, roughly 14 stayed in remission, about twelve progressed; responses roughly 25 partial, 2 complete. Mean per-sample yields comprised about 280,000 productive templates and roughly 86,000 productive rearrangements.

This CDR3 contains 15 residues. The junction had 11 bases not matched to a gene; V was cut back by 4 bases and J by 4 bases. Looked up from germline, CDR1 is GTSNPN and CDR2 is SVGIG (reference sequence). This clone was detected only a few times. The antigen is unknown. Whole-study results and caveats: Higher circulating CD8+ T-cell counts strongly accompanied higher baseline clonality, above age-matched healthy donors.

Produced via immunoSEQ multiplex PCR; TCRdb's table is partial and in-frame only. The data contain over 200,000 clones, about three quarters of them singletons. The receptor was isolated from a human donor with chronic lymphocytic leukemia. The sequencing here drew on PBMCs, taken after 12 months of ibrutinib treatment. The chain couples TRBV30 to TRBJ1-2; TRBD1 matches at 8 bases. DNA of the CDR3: TGTGCCTGGACCCCTCCGGGACAGGCCATCTATGGCTACACCTTC. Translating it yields CAWTPPGQAIYGYTF.